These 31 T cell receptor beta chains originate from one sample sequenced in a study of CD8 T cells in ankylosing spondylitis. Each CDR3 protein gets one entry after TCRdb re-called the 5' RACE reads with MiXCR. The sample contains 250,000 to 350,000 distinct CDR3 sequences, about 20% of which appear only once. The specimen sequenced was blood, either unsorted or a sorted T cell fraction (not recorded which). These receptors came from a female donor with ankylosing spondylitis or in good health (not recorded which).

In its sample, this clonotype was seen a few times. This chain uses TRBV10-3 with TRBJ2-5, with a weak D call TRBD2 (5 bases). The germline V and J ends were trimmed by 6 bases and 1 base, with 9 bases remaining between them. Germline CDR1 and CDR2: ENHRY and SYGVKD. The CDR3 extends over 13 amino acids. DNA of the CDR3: TGTGCCATCAGCGCAGGACTCCAAGAGACCCAGTACTTC. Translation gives CAISAGLQETQYF.

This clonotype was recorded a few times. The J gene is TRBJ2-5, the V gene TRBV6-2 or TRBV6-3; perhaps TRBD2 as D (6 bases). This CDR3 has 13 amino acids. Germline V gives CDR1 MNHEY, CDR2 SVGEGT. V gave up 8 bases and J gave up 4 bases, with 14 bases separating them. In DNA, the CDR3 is TGTGCCAGCGTACGGGAGAGGGCAGAGACCCAGTACTTC. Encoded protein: CASVRERAETQYF.

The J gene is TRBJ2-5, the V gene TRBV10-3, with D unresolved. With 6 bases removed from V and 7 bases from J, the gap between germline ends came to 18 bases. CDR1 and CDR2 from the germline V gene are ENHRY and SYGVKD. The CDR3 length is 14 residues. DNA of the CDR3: TGTGCCATCAGCCCCTCGGATCCTCAGCTGACCCAGTACTTC. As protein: CAISPSDPQLTQYF.

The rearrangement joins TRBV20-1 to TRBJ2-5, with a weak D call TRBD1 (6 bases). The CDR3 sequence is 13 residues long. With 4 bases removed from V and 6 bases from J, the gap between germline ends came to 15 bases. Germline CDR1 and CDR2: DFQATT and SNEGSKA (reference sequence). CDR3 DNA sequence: TGCAGTGCTATATACCGGGACAAAAAGACCCAGTACTTC. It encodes CSAIYRDKKTQYF.

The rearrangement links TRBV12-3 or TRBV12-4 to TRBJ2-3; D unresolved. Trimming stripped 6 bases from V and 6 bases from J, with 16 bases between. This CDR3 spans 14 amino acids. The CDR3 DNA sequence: TGTGCCAGCAGCTATCAAAGCGAACGGGATACGCAGTATTTT. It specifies CASSYQSERDTQYF.

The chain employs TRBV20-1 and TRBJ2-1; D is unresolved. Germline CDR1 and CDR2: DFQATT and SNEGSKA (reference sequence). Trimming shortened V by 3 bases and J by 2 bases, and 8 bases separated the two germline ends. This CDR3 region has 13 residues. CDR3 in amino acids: CSASRRTYNEQFF. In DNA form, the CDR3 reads TGCAGTGCTAGTCGCAGGACCTACAATGAGCAGTTCTTC.

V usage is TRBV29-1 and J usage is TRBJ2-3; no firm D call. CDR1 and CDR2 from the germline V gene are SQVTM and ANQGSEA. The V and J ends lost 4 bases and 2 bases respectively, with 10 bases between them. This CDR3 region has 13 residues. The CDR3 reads CSVAKGYTDTQYF. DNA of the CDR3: TGCAGCGTTGCAAAAGGTTACACAGATACGCAGTATTTT.

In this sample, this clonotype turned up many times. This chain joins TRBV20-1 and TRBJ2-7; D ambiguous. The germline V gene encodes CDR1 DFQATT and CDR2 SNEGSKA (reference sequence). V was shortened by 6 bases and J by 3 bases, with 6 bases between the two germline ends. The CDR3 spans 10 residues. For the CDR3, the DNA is TGCAGTGCGAAATTCTACGAGCAGTACTTC. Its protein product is CSAKFYEQYF.

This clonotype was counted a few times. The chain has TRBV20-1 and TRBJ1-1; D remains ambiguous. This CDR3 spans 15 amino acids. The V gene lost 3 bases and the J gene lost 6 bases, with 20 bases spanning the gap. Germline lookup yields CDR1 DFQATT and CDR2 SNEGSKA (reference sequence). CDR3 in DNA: TGCAGTGCTAGGGTCCCTCTAATAGGCCCCGCTGAAGCTTTCTTT. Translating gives CSARVPLIGPAEAFF.

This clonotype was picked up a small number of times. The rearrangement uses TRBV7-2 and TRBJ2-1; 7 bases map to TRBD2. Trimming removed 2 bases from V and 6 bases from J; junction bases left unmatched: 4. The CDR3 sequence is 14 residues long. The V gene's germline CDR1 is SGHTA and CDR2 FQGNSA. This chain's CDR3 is CASSLSGIRNEQFF. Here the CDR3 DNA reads TGTGCCAGCAGCTTAAGCGGGATACGCAATGAGCAGTTCTTC.

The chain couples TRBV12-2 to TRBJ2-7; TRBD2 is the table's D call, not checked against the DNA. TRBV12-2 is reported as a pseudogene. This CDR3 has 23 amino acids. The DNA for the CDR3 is TGTGCAAGTCGCTTAGGGTTTATAGGGGGACTAGCGGGAGGGCTATCCCACAAATACGAGCAGTACTTC. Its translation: CASRLGFIGGLAGGLSHKYEQYF.

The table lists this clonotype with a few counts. CDR3 sequence: CASAEGRDHEQYF. In nucleotides, the CDR3 is TGCGCCAGCGCAGAAGGAAGGGACCACGAGCAGTACTTC. The chain is built from TRBV5-1 and TRBJ2-7; D possibly matches TRBD1 or TRBD2 (5 bases each). Trimming took off 7 bases at V and 5 bases at J, with 16 bases between the two ends. The CDR3 contains 13 residues. Germline CDR1 SGHRS, CDR2 YFSETQ.

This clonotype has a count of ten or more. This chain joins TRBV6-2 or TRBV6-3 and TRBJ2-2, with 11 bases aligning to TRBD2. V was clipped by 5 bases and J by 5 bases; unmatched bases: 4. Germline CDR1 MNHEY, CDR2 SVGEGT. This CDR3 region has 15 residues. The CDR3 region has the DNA TGTGCCAGCAGTCGGACTAGCGGGCAAACCGGGGAGCTGTTTTTT. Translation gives CASSRTSGQTGELFF.

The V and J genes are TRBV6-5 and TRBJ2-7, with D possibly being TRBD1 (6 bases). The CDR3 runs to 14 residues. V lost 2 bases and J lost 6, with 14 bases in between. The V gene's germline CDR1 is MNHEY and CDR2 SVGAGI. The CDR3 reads CASSYRSGGSEQYF. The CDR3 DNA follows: TGTGCCAGCAGTTACAGGAGTGGGGGCTCCGAGCAGTACTTC.

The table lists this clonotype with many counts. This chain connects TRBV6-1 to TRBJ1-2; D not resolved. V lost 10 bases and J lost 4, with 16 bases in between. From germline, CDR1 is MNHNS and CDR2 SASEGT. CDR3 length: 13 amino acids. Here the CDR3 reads CATTGSRSYGYTF. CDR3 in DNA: TGTGCCACGACGGGGAGTAGAAGCTATGGCTACACCTTC.

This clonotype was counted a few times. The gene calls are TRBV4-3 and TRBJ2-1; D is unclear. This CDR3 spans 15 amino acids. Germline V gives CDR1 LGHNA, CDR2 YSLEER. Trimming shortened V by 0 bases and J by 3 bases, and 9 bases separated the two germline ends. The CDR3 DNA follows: TGCGCCAGCAGCCAAGAAGTTGGTAGCTACAATGAGCAGTTCTTC. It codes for CASSQEVGSYNEQFF.

The CDR3 loop reads CSASIGADTQYF. CDR3 DNA sequence: TGCAGTGCTAGCATAGGGGCAGATACGCAGTATTTT. The chain employs TRBV20-1 and TRBJ2-3; possibly TRBD1 for D (5 bases). The CDR3 spans 12 residues. CDR1 is DFQATT, CDR2 SNEGSKA, per germline (reference sequence). V was trimmed by 3 bases and J by 4 bases, leaving 8 bases between them.

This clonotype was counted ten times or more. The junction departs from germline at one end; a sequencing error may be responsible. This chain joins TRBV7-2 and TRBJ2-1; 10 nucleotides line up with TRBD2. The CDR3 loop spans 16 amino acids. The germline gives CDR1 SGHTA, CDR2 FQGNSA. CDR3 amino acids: CASSLASGSSYNEQFF. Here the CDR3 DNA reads TGTGCCAGCAGTTTAGCTAGCGGGAGCTCCTACAATGAGCAGTTCTTC.

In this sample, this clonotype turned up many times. The CDR3 DNA is TGTGCCAGCAGCTTAGGTTCAGGCGGACAGCCCCAGCATTTT. It translates to CASSLGSGGQPQHF. The rearrangement links TRBV7-2 to TRBJ1-5; D not certain. The V end was cut by 1 base, the J end by 7 bases, with 11 bases between. This CDR3 region has 14 residues. Germline V CDR1 and CDR2: SGHTA, FQGNSA.

The CDR3 protein is CASRSFGGGPHHEQFF. The CDR3 region has the DNA TGTGCCAGCAGATCATTTGGGGGAGGTCCCCACCATGAGCAGTTCTTC. V is TRBV5-6 and J is TRBJ2-1; possibly TRBD2 for D (6 bases). The CDR3 extends over 16 amino acids. The V gene lost 5 bases and the J gene lost 8 bases, with 23 bases spanning the gap. Germline CDR1 and CDR2: SGHDT and YYEEEE.

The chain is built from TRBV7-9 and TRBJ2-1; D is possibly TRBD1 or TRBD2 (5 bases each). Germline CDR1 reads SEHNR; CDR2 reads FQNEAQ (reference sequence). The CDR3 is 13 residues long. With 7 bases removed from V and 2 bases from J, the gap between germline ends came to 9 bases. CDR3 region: CASKRDAYNEQFF. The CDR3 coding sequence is TGTGCCAGCAAGAGGGACGCCTACAATGAGCAGTTCTTC.

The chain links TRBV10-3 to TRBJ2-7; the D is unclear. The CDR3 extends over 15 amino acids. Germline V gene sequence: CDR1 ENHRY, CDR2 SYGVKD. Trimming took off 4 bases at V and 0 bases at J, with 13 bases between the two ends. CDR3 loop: CAISVGLVGSYEQYF. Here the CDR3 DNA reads TGTGCCATCAGTGTAGGGCTAGTGGGCTCCTACGAGCAGTACTTC.

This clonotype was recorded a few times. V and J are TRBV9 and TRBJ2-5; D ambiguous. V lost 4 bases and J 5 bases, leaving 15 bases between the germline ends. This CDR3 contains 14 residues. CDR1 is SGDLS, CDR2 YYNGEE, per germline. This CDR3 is CASSKRAIGETQYF. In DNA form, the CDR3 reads TGTGCCAGCAGCAAACGGGCCATAGGGGAGACCCAGTACTTC.

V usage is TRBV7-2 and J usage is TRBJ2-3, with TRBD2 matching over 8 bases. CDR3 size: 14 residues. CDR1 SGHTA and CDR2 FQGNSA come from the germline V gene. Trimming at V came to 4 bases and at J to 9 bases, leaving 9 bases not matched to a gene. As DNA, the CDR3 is TGTGCCAGCAGCTCGTTGATACGGGGGGGGACGCAGTATTTT. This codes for CASSSLIRGGTQYF.

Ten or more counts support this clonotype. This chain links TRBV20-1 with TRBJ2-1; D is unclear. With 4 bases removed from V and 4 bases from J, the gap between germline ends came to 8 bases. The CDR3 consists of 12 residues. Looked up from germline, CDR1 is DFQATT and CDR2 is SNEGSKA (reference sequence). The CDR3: CSATRVYNEQFF. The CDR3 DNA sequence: TGCAGTGCTACTCGAGTTTACAATGAGCAGTTCTTC.

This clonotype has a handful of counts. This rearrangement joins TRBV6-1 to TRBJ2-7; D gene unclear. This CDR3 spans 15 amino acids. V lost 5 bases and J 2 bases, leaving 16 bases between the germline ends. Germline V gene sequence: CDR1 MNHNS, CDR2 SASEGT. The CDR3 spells CASSPADFAPYEQYF. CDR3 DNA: TGTGCCAGCAGTCCGGCTGACTTCGCCCCCTACGAGCAGTACTTC.

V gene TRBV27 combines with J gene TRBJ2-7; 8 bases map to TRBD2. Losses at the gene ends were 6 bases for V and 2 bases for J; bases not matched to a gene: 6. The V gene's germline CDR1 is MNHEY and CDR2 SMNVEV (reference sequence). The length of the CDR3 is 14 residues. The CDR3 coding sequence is TGTGCCAGCAGCCTAGCGGGTAATACCTACGAGCAGTACTTC. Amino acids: CASSLAGNTYEQYF.

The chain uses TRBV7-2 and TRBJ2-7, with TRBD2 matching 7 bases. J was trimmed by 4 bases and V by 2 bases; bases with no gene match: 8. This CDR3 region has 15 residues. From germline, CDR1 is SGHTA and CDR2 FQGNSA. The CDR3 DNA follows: TGTGCCAGCAGCTTAATAGCTAGCGGCCCTTACGAGCAGTACTTC. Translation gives CASSLIASGPYEQYF. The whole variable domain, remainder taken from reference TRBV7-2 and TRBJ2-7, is GAGVSQSPSNKVTEKGKDVELRCDPISGHTALYWYRQSLGQGLEFLIYFQGNSAPDKSGLPSDRFSAERTGGSVSTLTIQRTQQEDSAVYLCASSLIASGPYEQYFGPGTRLTVT.

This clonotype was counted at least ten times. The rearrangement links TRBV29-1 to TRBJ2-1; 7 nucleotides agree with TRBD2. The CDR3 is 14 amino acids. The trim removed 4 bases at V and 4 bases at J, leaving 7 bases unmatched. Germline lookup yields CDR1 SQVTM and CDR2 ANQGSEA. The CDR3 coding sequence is TGCAGCGTTGCCAAGCGGGGCCGATACAATGAGCAGTTCTTC. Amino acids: CSVAKRGRYNEQFF.

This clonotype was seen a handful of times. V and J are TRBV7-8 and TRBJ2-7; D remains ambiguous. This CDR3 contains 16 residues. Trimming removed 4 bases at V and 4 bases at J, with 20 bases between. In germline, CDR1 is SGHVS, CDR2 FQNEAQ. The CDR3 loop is CASSSTKSEAGYEQYF. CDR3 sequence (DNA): TGTGCCAGCAGCTCAACAAAATCCGAAGCCGGGTACGAGCAGTACTTC.

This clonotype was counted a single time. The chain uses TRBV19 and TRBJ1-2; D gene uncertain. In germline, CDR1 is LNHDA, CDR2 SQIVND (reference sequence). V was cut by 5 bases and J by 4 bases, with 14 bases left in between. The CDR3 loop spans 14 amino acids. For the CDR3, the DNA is TGTGCCAGTAGTGTCGTGGGAAAGGTCTATGGCTACACCTTC. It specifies CASSVVGKVYGYTF.